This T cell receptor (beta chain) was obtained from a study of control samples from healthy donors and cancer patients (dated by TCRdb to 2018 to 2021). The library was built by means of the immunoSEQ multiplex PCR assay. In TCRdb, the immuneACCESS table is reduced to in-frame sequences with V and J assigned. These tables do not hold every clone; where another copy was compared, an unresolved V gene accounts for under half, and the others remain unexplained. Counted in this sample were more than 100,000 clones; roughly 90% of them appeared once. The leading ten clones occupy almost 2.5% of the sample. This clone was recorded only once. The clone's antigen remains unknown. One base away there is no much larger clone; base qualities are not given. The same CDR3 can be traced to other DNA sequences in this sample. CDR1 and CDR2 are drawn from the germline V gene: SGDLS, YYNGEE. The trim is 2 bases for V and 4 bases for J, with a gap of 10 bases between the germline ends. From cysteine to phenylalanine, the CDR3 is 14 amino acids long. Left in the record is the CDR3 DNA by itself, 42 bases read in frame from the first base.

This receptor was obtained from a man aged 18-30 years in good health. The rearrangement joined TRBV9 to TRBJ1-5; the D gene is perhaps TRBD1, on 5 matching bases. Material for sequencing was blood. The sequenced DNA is TGTGCCAGCAGCGTTTCTGGGGGAAATCAGCCCCAGCATTTT. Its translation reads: CASSVSGGNQPQHF.